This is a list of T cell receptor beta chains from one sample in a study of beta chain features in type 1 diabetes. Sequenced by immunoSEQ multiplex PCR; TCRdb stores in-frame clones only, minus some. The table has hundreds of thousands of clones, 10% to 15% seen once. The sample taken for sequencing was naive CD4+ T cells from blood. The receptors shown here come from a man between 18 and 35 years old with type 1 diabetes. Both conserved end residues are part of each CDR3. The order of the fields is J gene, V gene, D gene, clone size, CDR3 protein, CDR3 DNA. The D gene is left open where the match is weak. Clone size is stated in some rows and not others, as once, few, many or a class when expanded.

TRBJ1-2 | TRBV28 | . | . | CAEGPYAGYGYTF | TGTGCCGAAGGACCTTATGCGGGATATGGCTACACCTTC
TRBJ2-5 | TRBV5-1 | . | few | CASSLGGPQETQYF | TGCGCCAGCAGCCTGGGGGGACCCCAAGAGACCCAGTACTTC
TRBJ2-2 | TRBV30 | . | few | CAWKGNRRELFF | TGTGCCTGGAAGGGAAACCGACGGGAGCTGTTTTTT
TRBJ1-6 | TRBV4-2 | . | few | CASSQVEGGNSPLHF | TGTGCCAGCAGCCAAGTAGAAGGGGGTAATTCACCCCTCCACTTT
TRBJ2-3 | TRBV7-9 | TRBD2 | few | CASSFPSGGHTDTQYF | TGTGCCAGCAGCTTCCCTAGCGGGGGGCACACAGATACGCAGTATTTT
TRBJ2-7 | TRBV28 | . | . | CASSFNSYEQYF | TGTGCCAGCAGTTTCAACAGCTACGAGCAGTACTTC
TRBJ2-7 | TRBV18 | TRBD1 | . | CASSTGSNEQYF | TGTGCCAGCTCGACAGGGAGCAACGAGCAGTACTTC
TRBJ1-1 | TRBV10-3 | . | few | CAISESGQMANTEAFF | TGTGCCATCAGTGAGTCGGGTCAAATGGCGAACACTGAAGCTTTCTTT
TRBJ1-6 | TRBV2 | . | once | CASSEWGARVDSPLHF | TGTGCCAGCAGTGAGTGGGGGGCCCGGGTGGATTCACCCCTCCACTTT
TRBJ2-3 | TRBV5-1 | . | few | CASSSHTSTDTQYF | TGCGCCAGCAGCTCCCATACTAGCACAGATACGCAGTATTTT
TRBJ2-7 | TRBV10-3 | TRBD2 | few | CAISVSGARYEQYF | TGTGCCATCAGCGTTAGCGGGGCCCGCTACGAGCAGTACTTC
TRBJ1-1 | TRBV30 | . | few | CASGGALGNTEAFF | TGTGCCTCGGGGGGGGCTTTAGGAAACACTGAAGCTTTCTTT
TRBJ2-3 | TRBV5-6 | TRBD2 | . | CASSSTGEGRTRTDTQYF | TGTGCCAGCAGCTCCACCGGGGAGGGGCGGACGAGGACAGATACGCAGTATTTT
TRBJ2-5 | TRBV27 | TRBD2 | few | CASSLYPAGTSGGETQYF | TGTGCCAGCAGTTTATATCCCGCGGGGACTAGCGGCGGAGAGACCCAGTACTTC
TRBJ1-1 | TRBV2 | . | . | CASSAPTGETEAFF | TGTGCCAGCAGTGCCCCGACAGGAGAAACTGAAGCTTTCTTT
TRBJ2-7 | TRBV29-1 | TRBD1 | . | CSVEGTGGYEQYF | TGCAGCGTTGAGGGGACAGGTGGCTACGAGCAGTACTTC